This T cell receptor (beta chain) was captured by sequencing in a study of T cells in Graves' hyperthyroidism and ophthalmopathy. Study-wide results and caveats: Most thyroid clonotypes with frequency above 0.001 were detected in blood. A 13 V-J signature model discriminated ophthalmopathy versus stable hyperthyroidism. The model made its ophthalmopathy prediction, and onset followed a median around 6.5 months later.

Isolation of PBMCs was performed on around 9.8 ml fresh peripheral blood. TCR beta CDR3 regions were amplified from RNA transcripts. A first-round RT-PCR of the TCR CDR3 used the HTBI primer set. In TCRdb, the multiplex PCR reads were re-called with MiXCR into one record per CDR3 protein. This table holds fewer than 750,000 distinct CDR3 sequences, roughly 15% found once. This clonotype was found a few times. Its antigen is currently unknown. CDR3 length: 17 residues. V lost 0 bases to trimming and J lost 5 bases, with 19 bases between them. Germline values: CDR1 SGHTA, CDR2 FQGTGA. This clonotype was sampled from a woman aged 45-65 years with Graves' ophthalmopathy. The sample was blood. The chain has TRBV7-3 and TRBJ1-1; D is possibly TRBD1 (5 bases). CDR3 nucleotide sequence: TGTGCCAGCAGCTTAACGGGGAGGCGGGGGGGACGGACTGAAGCTTTCTTT. Protein product: CASSLTGRRGGRTEAFF.